This T cell receptor (beta chain) is from a study of response to subunit inactivated influenza vaccine (dated by TCRdb to 2017 to 2018). Notes on the research overall: To follow how T cells responded to a trivalent subunit inactivated influenza vaccine, the researchers relied on deep quantitative profiling of the T cell receptor repertoire.

The V and J ends are trimmed by 6 bases and 2 bases, leaving 11 bases between them. The CDR1 and CDR2 encoded by the germline V gene are SQVTM and ANQGSEA. The CDR3 contains 12 residues, cysteine and phenylalanine counted. The only DNA kept is the CDR3, 36 bases in frame from the first base. Points the paper makes about the study in general: According to the authors, only a limited number of new T cells may be recruited by each seasonal influenza vaccination.

Notes on this clonotype: This clone's antigen is unknown. Within one base of it there is no much larger clone, and no base qualities were kept.

The library came from RT-PCR. Sequencer: Illumina HiSeq 2500. In TCRdb, the public reads were trimmed at Q25 with fastp and aligned with MiXCR, with productive beta chains retained. Each entry merges the rows of one CDR3 protein and shows their most common DNA and genes. This sample has roughly 700,000 distinct CDR3 sequences in its table, and 11% to 15% of those were observed once. The leading ten clones occupy less than 7% of the sample. Material: PBMCs from blood, obtained 14 days before vaccination. The V and J genes are TRBV29-1 and TRBJ2-7; D gene: possibly TRBD1, on 6 matching bases. This clonotype was sampled from a man aged 50-60 years who received an inactivated influenza vaccine. Donor details come from another sample of the same person, matched by shared clones. The CDR3 protein is CSVRTETYEQYF. The DNA sequence follows: TGCAGCGTGAGGACAGAAACCTACGAGCAGTACTTC.